The source of this T cell receptor (beta chain) is a study of regulatory dendritic cells for organ transplantation. Study-wide context: Monocytes received vitamin D3 on days 0 and 4, IL-10 on day 4.

Allogeneic regulatory or mature dendritic cells were co-cultured for approximately 5 days with CFSE-labeled sorted T cells at 1:10. FACS sorted CD4+ or CD8+ T cells into CD45RA+ naive and CD45RO+ memory. Note on this clone: Its antigen is undetermined.

Only in-frame clones appear in the TCRdb table, and some are missing; sequencing was by immunoSEQ multiplex PCR. The sample comprises about 12,000 clones, 74% of which are singletons, and 0.63% rests with the top ten. Trimming took 2 bases from V and 5 from J; bases not matched to a gene: 6. The CDR3 spans 16 residues. Germline CDR1 SGHAT, CDR2 FQNNGV. Study-wide findings and caveats: Alloreactive memory CD8+ T cell pools varied considerably between individuals.

This TCR was sampled from a human donor in good health. Sequencing was done on a sample of naive CD4+ T cells from blood cultured with regulatory dendritic cells. Subset denoted: CD45RA+ naive T cells. J is TRBJ2-2 and V is TRBV11-2, with 9 bases aligning to TRBD1. The CDR3 reads CASSLPTGGWTGELFF. As DNA, the CDR3 is TGTGCCAGCAGCTTACCCACAGGGGGCTGGACCGGGGAGCTGTTTTTT.